The 27 T cell receptor beta chains in this list originate from one sample, sequenced in a study of control samples from healthy donors and cancer patients. Sequencing was performed with immunoSEQ multiplex PCR; in TCRdb, only in-frame clones are kept and a portion is missing. The data hold 120,000 or so clones, with around nine tenths observed a single time. The sequencing sample was made of blood. These receptors were obtained from a man in his forties or fifties in good health.

The rearrangement links TRBV24-1 to TRBJ1-6; 11 bases fit TRBD1. The CDR3 is 16 residues long. Germline CDR1 is KGHDR and CDR2 is SFDVKD. The V segment lost 3 bases and the J segment 8 bases; nucleotides outside the gene matches: 5. The CDR3 region is CATSDGPGQGDSPLHF. Here the CDR3 DNA reads TGTGCCACCAGTGATGGCCCGGGACAGGGGGATTCACCCCTCCACTTT.

This chain connects TRBV4-2 to TRBJ1-4, with D hard to call. This CDR3 spans 13 amino acids. Germline V gene data show CDR1 as LGHNA and CDR2 as YNFKEQ. The ends were cut back, 2 bases at V and 7 bases at J, with 8 bases in the middle. The CDR3 sequence: CASSQRLGEKLFF. The CDR3 DNA sequence: TGTGCCAGCAGCCAAAGGCTAGGTGAAAAACTGTTTTTT.

This chain joins TRBV5-8 and TRBJ1-4; 12 positions agree with TRBD1. Germline V gives CDR1 SGHTS, CDR2 YDEGEE. CDR3 length: 16 residues. The junction had 6 bases not matched to a gene; V was cut back by 4 bases and J by 5 bases. DNA of the CDR3: TGTGCCAGCAGCCTAGGGACAGGGGGCATGAATGAAAAACTGTTTTTT. The encoded protein is CASSLGTGGMNEKLFF.

This clone appeared once. DNA of the CDR3: TGTGCCAGCAGTGAATTACAGGCCCACTATGGCTACACCTTC. Amino acids: CASSELQAHYGYTF. The chain has TRBV25-1 and TRBJ1-2; a weak D match, TRBD1 (5 bases). This CDR3 has 14 residues. Germline V gene data show CDR1 as MGHDK and CDR2 as SYGVNS. V lost 1 base and J 3 bases, leaving 9 bases between the germline ends.

The chain is built from TRBV18 and TRBJ2-5; D not resolved. The CDR3 is 14 amino acids. The V end lost 6 bases, the J end lost 4 bases, and 15 bases lay between the germline ends. Germline assignment: CDR1 KGHSH and CDR2 LQKENI. The chain's CDR3 is CASSLVGPGETQYF. CDR3 in DNA: TGTGCCAGCTCCCTTGTTGGGCCAGGAGAGACCCAGTACTTC.

The V call is TRBV4-3, the J call TRBJ2-2; TRBD2 might be the D (6 bases). The CDR3 has 15 residues. The germline V gene has CDR1 LGHNA and CDR2 YSLEER. V was clipped by 4 bases and J by 6 bases, with 15 bases between them. As DNA, the CDR3 is TGCGCCAGCAGCCGAGAGGCCGGGGAGGCCGGGGAGCTGTTTTTT. It specifies CASSREAGEAGELFF.

This chain connects TRBV30 to TRBJ2-3; the D gene is possibly TRBD2 (6 bases). Looked up from germline, CDR1 is GTSNPN and CDR2 is SVGIG (reference sequence). The V end lost 2 bases, the J end lost 1 base, and 28 bases lay between the germline ends. This CDR3 is 20 amino acids long. The CDR3 here is CAWSRLAATNGLRGTDTQYF. As DNA, the CDR3 is TGTGCCTGGAGTAGGTTAGCGGCGACAAACGGGCTGAGGGGCACAGATACGCAGTATTTT.

The genes are TRBV29-1 and TRBJ1-2; D not resolved. CDR1 is SQVTM, CDR2 ANQGSEA, per germline. V was clipped by 7 bases and J by 6 bases, with 12 bases between them. The CDR3 contains 11 residues. The CDR3: CSAPWKDGYTF. The CDR3, as DNA: TGCAGCGCGCCGTGGAAGGATGGCTACACCTTC.

The chain uses TRBV19 and TRBJ1-1, with TRBD1 matching over 10 bases. From germline, CDR1 is LNHDA and CDR2 SQIVND (reference sequence). After removal of 6 bases from V and 4 bases from J, the junction contained 8 bases not matched to a gene. The CDR3 is 15 residues long. For the CDR3, the DNA is TGTGCCAGTAGGTTCTCTCGGGACAGGGGCACTGAAGCTTTCTTT. As protein: CASRFSRDRGTEAFF.

The V call is TRBV5-1, the J call TRBJ1-2; TRBD1 might be the D (5 bases). Trimming removed 0 bases from V and 4 bases from J, with 13 bases in between. Germline V gives CDR1 SGHRS, CDR2 YFSETQ. This CDR3 region has 15 residues. CDR3 nucleotides: TGCGCCAGCAGCTTGGAAGCGGCAGGGACCTATGGCTACACCTTC. Protein sequence: CASSLEAAGTYGYTF.

The chain couples TRBV18 to TRBJ1-2, with D tentatively TRBD1 (5 bases). The CDR3 length is 14 residues. In germline, CDR1 is KGHSH, CDR2 LQKENI. V dropped 3 bases and J dropped 5 bases, with 13 bases sitting between them. This CDR3 reads CASSPRQGGYGYTF. CDR3 bases: TGTGCCAGCTCACCCCGGCAGGGAGGTTATGGCTACACCTTC.

The rearrangement links TRBV5-1 to TRBJ2-5; TRBD1 matches 9 bases. The V segment lost 0 bases and the J segment 4 bases; nucleotides outside the gene matches: 10. The germline V gene has CDR1 SGHRS and CDR2 YFSETQ. The CDR3 runs to 17 residues. For the CDR3, the DNA is TGCGCCAGCAGCTTGGCCGGGACAGGGTATAGGGGAGAGACCCAGTACTTC. Translation: CASSLAGTGYRGETQYF. The whole variable domain, remainder taken from reference TRBV5-1 and TRBJ2-5, is KAGVTQTPRYLIKTRGQQVTLSCSPISGHRSVSWYQQTPGQGLQFLFEYFSETQRNKGNFPGRFSGRQFSNSRSEMNVSTLELGDSALYLCASSLAGTGYRGETQYFGPGTRLLVL.

CDR3 sequence reads: CSLNLAGGSTDTQYF. The CDR3 bases are TGCAGCCTGAATCTGGCGGGGGGTAGCACAGATACGCAGTATTTT. The rearrangement joins TRBV29-1 to TRBJ2-3; TRBD2 matches 8 bases. Germline assignment: CDR1 SQVTM and CDR2 ANQGSEA. V shed 8 bases and J 0 bases; nucleotides not matched to a gene: 10. This CDR3 has 15 amino acids.

DNA for the CDR3: TGTGCCAGCAGTGAATCGGGAAGCTCCTACGAGCAGTACTTC. It yields the protein CASSESGSSYEQYF. This chain uses TRBV25-1 with TRBJ2-7; D might be TRBD2 (5 bases). Germline V lookup: CDR1 MGHDK, CDR2 SYGVNS. The germline V and J ends were trimmed by 1 base and 0 bases, with 7 bases remaining between them. The CDR3 contains 14 residues.

CDR3 coding DNA: TGTGCCAGCAGTTACGGGGGCAGGCAAGAGACCCAGTACTTC. As protein: CASSYGGRQETQYF. The rearrangement uses TRBV6-2 or TRBV6-3 and TRBJ2-5; D might be TRBD1 (6 bases). This CDR3 is built from 14 residues. Germline V CDR1 and CDR2: MNHEY, SVGEGT. The V and J ends lost 2 bases and 2 bases respectively, with 9 bases between them.

The rearrangement links TRBV19 to TRBJ1-4; unclear D gene. Germline V lookup: CDR1 LNHDA, CDR2 SQIVND (reference sequence). Trimming took 3 bases from V and 13 from J, leaving 9 bases between them. CDR3 length equals 11 residues. In DNA, the CDR3 is TGTGCCAGTAGTATTGATCTTCTACTGTTTTTT. Translation: CASSIDLLLFF.

This chain joins TRBV6-5 and TRBJ2-1; D uncertain. CDR1 is MNHEY, CDR2 SVGAGI, per germline. This CDR3 contains 14 residues. Trimming pared 0 bases from V and 8 bases from J, leaving 11 bases between. The CDR3 here is CASSYSIGFDEQFF. The CDR3 DNA is TGTGCCAGCAGTTACTCGATAGGGTTCGATGAGCAGTTCTTC.

This chain uses TRBV19 with TRBJ1-5; D not resolved. This CDR3 is 13 amino acids long. Germline lookup yields CDR1 LNHDA and CDR2 SQIVND (reference sequence). Trimming took 7 bases from V and 3 from J, leaving 10 bases between them. The CDR3 here is CASTGLFNQPQHF. The CDR3 DNA reads as TGTGCCAGTACAGGATTGTTCAATCAGCCCCAGCATTTT.

This clone showed up just a few times. This chain uses TRBV6-1 with TRBJ1-3; a possible D gene is TRBD1 (5 bases). This CDR3 is built from 16 residues. Trimming took off 0 bases at V and 0 bases at J, with 9 bases between the two ends. Germline V CDR1 and CDR2: MNHNS, SASEGT. The CDR3 is CASSEAAGISGNTIYF. As DNA, the CDR3 is TGTGCCAGCAGTGAAGCCGCAGGGATCTCTGGAAACACCATATATTTT.

The rearrangement uses TRBV27 and TRBJ1-2; TRBD1 is a possible D gene (6 bases). Germline CDR1 and CDR2: MNHEY and SMNVEV (reference sequence). Trimming took 2 bases from V and 8 from J, leaving 12 bases between them. CDR3 size: 13 residues. Here the CDR3 reads CASSLNGGGGYTF. Written as DNA, the CDR3 is TGTGCCAGCAGTTTAAATGGGGGGGGCGGCTACACCTTC.

The chain is built from TRBV3-1 (or the pseudogene TRBV3-2) and TRBJ2-3, with 11 bases matching TRBD2. Germline assignment: CDR1 LGHDT and CDR2 YNNKEL (reference sequence). V was pared by 1 base and J by 3 bases, with 15 bases of the junction left unmatched. The CDR3 runs 20 residues. CDR3 protein: CASSQGRSGGAKVYTDTQYF. CDR3 bases: TGTGCCAGCAGCCAAGGACGTAGCGGGGGGGCCAAAGTGTATACAGATACGCAGTATTTT.

This clone has a single count. This rearrangement joins TRBV30 to TRBJ2-3; D is uncertain. V lost 8 bases to trimming and J lost 5 bases, with 17 bases between them. The CDR3 runs to 13 residues. The germline gives CDR1 GTSNPN, CDR2 SVGIG (reference sequence). The CDR3 sequence is CAGAWALVDTQYF. The DNA for the CDR3 is TGTGCCGGAGCTTGGGCGTTGGTAGATACGCAGTATTTT. Full variable domain (outside the CDR3, taken from reference TRBV30 and TRBJ2-3): SQTIHQWPATLVQPVGSPLSLECTVEGTSNPNLYWYRQAAGRGLQLLFYSVGIGQISSEVPQNLSASRPQDRQFILSSKKLLLSDSGFYLCAGAWALVDTQYFGPGTRLTVL.

V and J are TRBV6-5 and TRBJ2-1; 8 nucleotides agree with TRBD1. V lost 6 bases to trimming and J lost 6 bases; unmatched junction nucleotides: 10. CDR1 is MNHEY and CDR2 is SVGAGI in the germline V gene. This CDR3 is built from 15 residues. The DNA of the CDR3 is TGTGCCAGCAGCCGACGGACAGGGAGGTTCAATGAGCAGTTCTTC. Protein product: CASSRRTGRFNEQFF.

This clone has only one observation. The gene calls are TRBV2 and TRBJ2-5; D tentatively reads TRBD1 or TRBD2 (5 bases each). Germline V CDR1 and CDR2: SNHLY, FYNNEI. The V end was cut by 4 bases, the J end by 5 bases, with 17 bases between. The CDR3 runs 15 residues. For the CDR3, the DNA is TGTGCCAGCAGTGGGGGACGGGTGTATTCGGAGACCCAGTACTTC. Its translation is CASSGGRVYSETQYF.

V gene TRBV7-3 combines with J gene TRBJ2-7, with a weak D call TRBD2 (5 bases). This CDR3 spans 14 amino acids. Germline CDR1 reads SGHTA; CDR2 reads FQGTGA. Trimming removed 1 base at V and 5 bases at J, with 12 bases between. The chain's CDR3 is CASSLISGGDEQYF. Here the CDR3 DNA reads TGTGCCAGCAGCTTAATATCCGGAGGCGACGAGCAGTACTTC.

This rearrangement joins TRBV7-2 to TRBJ2-3, with TRBD2 matching 11 bases. Germline loops: CDR1 SGHTA, CDR2 FQGNSA. The CDR3 totals 15 residues. V shed 3 bases and J 4 bases; nucleotides not matched to a gene: 3. The CDR3 DNA reads TGTGCCAGCAGCTTTAGCGGGGGGGCGGCAGATACGCAGTATTTT. Protein sequence: CASSFSGGAADTQYF.

This chain connects TRBV7-6 to TRBJ2-3, with 7 bases lining up with TRBD2. This CDR3 region has 16 residues. The germline V gene has CDR1 SGHVS and CDR2 FNYEAQ. Unmatched junction bases numbered 6, after V lost 1 base and J lost 2 bases. The DNA for the CDR3 is TGTGCCAGCAGCTTAGGGCTAGCGGACTACACAGATACGCAGTATTTT. It specifies CASSLGLADYTDTQYF.